The TCR beta chain described here comes from a study of T cells in Graves' hyperthyroidism and ophthalmopathy. At least ten counts were recorded for this clonotype. The antigen remains undetermined. Germline V lookup: CDR1 DFQATT, CDR2 SNEGSKA (reference sequence). V lost 1 base and J 0 bases, leaving 10 bases between the germline ends. This CDR3 comprises 14 residues. The patients, who ranged from 18 to 65 in age, presented with newly diagnosed hyperthyroidism lasting under 2 months. Points from the study as a whole: Classification by a 13 V-J model distinguished ophthalmopathy from stable hyperthyroidism.

Amplified regions were TCR beta CDR3 sequences from RNA transcripts. An initial round of RT-PCR targeting the TCR CDR3 relied on the HTBI primer set. TCRdb called the multiplex PCR reads again in MiXCR, with one record for every CDR3 protein. Of about 560,000 distinct CDR3 sequences detected, approximately 44% appear once; the ten largest clones hold approximately 8.2%. Source material: peripheral blood or thyroid tissue (not recorded which). The TCR originated in a young woman with Graves' hyperthyroidism. The chain recombines TRBV20-1 with TRBJ2-7; no clear D gene. CDR3 protein: CSARGDRSSYEQYF. Written as DNA, the CDR3 is TGCAGTGCTAGAGGGGATAGGAGCTCCTACGAGCAGTACTTC.